This T cell receptor (beta chain) was obtained from a study of cytomegalovirus exposure and HLA in healthy donors. The PCR was carried out with 60 Vbeta primers and 13 Jbeta primers. Here immunoSEQ multiplex PCR was the method, and the copy in TCRdb shows in-frame clones only, minus some. The sample lists 150,000 to 200,000 clones, over 75% occurring once. This clone was observed once. The clonotype was recovered from a man aged 35 to 55 in good health and CMV-seropositive. The sample taken for sequencing was PBMCs.

The CDR3 DNA reads as TGTGCCAGCACGGCGGGGGTAAGGACTGAAGCTTTCTTT. It translates to CASTAGVRTEAFF. This chain uses TRBV28 with TRBJ1-1, with a possible D match to TRBD1 (5 bases). Germline CDR1 and CDR2: MDHEN and SYDVKM. The length of the CDR3 is 13 residues. V was shortened by 7 bases and J by 5 bases, with 14 bases between the two germline ends. The variable domain in full, completed from reference TRBV28 and TRBJ1-1, reads DVKVTQSSRYLVKRTGEKVFLECVQDMDHENMFWYRQDPGLGLRLIYFSYDVKMKEKGDIPEGYSVSREKKERFSLILESASTNQTSMYLCASTAGVRTEAFFGQGTRLTVV.